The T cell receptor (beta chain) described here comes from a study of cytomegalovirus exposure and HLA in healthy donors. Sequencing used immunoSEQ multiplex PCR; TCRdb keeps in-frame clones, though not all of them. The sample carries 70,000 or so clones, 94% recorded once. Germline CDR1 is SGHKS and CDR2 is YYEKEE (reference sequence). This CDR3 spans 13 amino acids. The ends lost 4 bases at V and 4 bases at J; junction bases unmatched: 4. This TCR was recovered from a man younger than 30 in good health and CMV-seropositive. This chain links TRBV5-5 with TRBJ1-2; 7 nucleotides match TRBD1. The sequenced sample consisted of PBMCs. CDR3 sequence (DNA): TGTGCCAGCAGCCACAGGGGAAGCTATGGCTACACCTTC. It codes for CASSHRGSYGYTF.